These T cell receptor beta chains were read from a single sample in a study of blood T cell repertoires in COVID-19. This table comes from immunoSEQ multiplex PCR, and its TCRdb copy is limited to in-frame clones, with some not included. The table has about 280,000 clones, about 87% seen once. Material: PBMCs or T cells enriched from blood (not recorded which). The receptors come from a woman in her thirties with acute COVID-19. Both conserved end residues are part of each CDR3. Fields, in order: V gene, D gene, J gene, clone size, CDR3 protein, CDR3 DNA. D genes are given only for firm matches. The size entry is marked missing in some rows and otherwise reads once, few, many or a size class.

TRBV7-8	TRBD2	TRBJ2-3	once	CASSPRTSLNTDTQYF	TGTGCCAGCAGCCCACGGACTAGCTTAAACACAGATACGCAGTATTTT
TRBV27	TRBD1	TRBJ1-2	NA	CASSGRGLSYGYTF	TGTGCCAGCAGCGGCAGGGGGCTGAGTTATGGCTACACCTTC
TRBV24-1	TRBD2	TRBJ2-2	NA	CATSDLPAGGNTGELFF	TGTGCCACCAGTGATTTGCCCGCGGGAGGGAACACCGGGGAGCTGTTTTTT
TRBV7-9	NA	TRBJ1-4	NA	CASSLGQVNEKLFF	TGTGCCAGCAGCTTAGGACAGGTGAATGAAAAACTGTTTTTT
TRBV28	TRBD1	TRBJ2-7	NA	CASSWTGANEQYF	TGTGCCAGCAGTTGGACAGGGGCGAACGAGCAGTACTTC
TRBV7-2	TRBD1	TRBJ2-7	NA	CASSSPGQGAGEQYF	TGTGCCAGCAGCTCCCCGGGACAGGGGGCGGGGGAGCAGTACTTC
TRBV7-6	TRBD2	TRBJ2-2	once	CASSLAVGTSGDQNTGELFF	TGTGCCAGCAGCTTAGCTGTGGGCACTAGCGGGGACCAGAACACCGGGGAGCTGTTTTTT
TRBV27	NA	TRBJ2-2	few	CASSLNTGELFF	TGTGCCAGCAGCCTAAACACCGGGGAGCTGTTTTTT
TRBV2	TRBD2	TRBJ2-1	NA	CASSGGSGVYNEQFF	TGTGCCAGCAGTGGTGGTAGCGGGGTATACAATGAGCAGTTCTTC
TRBV28	NA	TRBJ1-2	once	CASSLLGDYGYTF	TGTGCCAGCAGTTTATTGGGAGACTATGGCTACACCTTC
TRBV15	TRBD1	TRBJ2-7	NA	CATSSGGQGYYEQYF	TGTGCCACCAGCAGCGGGGGACAGGGTTACTACGAGCAGTACTTC
TRBV10-3	TRBD2	TRBJ2-1	NA	CAIAFSVAGGLNEQFF	TGTGCCATCGCCTTCTCGGTAGCGGGAGGATTGAATGAGCAGTTCTTC
TRBV19	NA	TRBJ2-2	NA	CASSPGWSRNTGELFF	TGTGCCAGTAGCCCGGGGTGGTCCAGGAACACCGGGGAGCTGTTTTTT
TRBV27	NA	TRBJ2-2	NA	CASSRANTGELFF	TGTGCCAGCAGCAGGGCGAACACCGGGGAGCTGTTTTTT
TRBV15	NA	TRBJ2-3	NA	CATSRAGSITDTQYF	TGTGCCACCAGCAGAGCCGGTTCAATCACAGATACGCAGTATTTT
TRBV27	TRBD1	TRBJ1-1	once	CASISSPVGDRGLNTEAFF	TGTGCCAGCATTAGTTCTCCGGTGGGGGACAGGGGCTTGAACACTGAAGCTTTCTTT
TRBV7-3	NA	TRBJ2-6	NA	CASSQQGVAGANVLTF	TGTGCCAGCAGCCAACAGGGTGTAGCTGGGGCCAACGTCCTGACTTTC
TRBV7-8	NA	TRBJ1-3	few	CASSLQAGYLNSGNTIYF	TGTGCCAGCAGCTTACAAGCGGGGTACCTCAACTCTGGAAACACCATATATTTT
TRBV11-2	NA	TRBJ1-2	NA	CASTGSGYGYTF	TGTGCCAGCACGGGTTCTGGCTATGGCTACACCTTC
TRBV14	NA	TRBJ2-1	NA	CASSQGEWNEQFF	TGTGCCAGCAGCCAAGGAGAGTGGAATGAGCAGTTCTTC
TRBV9	NA	TRBJ2-7	NA	CASSVGETYEQYF	TGTGCCAGCAGCGTAGGTGAGACCTACGAGCAGTACTTC
TRBV7-2	TRBD2	TRBJ2-3	NA	CASSKGLAGAPDTQYF	TGTGCCAGCAGCAAAGGACTAGCGGGAGCCCCAGATACGCAGTATTTT
TRBV24-1	NA	TRBJ1-5	NA	CATSAGGSQPQHF	TGTGCCACCAGTGCGGGGGGGAGTCAGCCCCAGCATTTT